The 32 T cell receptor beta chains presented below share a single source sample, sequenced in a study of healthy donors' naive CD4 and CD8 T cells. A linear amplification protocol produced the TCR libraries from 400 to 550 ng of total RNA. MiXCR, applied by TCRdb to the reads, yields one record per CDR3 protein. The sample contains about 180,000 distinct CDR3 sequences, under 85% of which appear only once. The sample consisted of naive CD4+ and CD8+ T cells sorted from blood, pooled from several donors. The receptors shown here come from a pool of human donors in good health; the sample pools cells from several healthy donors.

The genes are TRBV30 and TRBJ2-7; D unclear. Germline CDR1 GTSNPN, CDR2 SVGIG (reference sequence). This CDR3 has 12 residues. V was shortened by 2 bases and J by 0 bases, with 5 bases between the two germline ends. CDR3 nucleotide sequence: TGTGCCTGGAGTATCCTCTCCTACGAGCAGTACTTC. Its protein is CAWSILSYEQYF.

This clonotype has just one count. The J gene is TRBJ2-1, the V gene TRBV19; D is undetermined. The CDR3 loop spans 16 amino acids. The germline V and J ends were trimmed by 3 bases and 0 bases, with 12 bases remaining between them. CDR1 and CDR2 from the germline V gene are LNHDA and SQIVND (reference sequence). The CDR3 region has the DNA TGTGCCAGTAGTATCAGTGCCCGGAGCTCCTACAATGAGCAGTTCTTC. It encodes CASSISARSSYNEQFF.

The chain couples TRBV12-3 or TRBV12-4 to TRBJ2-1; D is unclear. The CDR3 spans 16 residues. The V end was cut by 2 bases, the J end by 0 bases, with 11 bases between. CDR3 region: CASSLFPSVSYNEQFF. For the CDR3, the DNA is TGTGCCAGCAGTTTATTCCCTTCAGTCTCCTACAATGAGCAGTTCTTC.

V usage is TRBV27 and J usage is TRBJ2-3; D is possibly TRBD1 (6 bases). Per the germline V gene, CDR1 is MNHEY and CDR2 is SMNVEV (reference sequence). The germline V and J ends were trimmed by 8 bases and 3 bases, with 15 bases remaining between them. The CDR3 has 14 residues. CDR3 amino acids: CASFPQGWTDTQYF. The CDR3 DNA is TGTGCCAGCTTCCCACAGGGCTGGACAGATACGCAGTATTTT.

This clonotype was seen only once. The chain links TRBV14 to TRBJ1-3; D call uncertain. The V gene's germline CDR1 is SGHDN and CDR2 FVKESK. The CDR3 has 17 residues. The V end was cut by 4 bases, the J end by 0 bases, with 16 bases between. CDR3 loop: CASSPLGRSISGNTIYF. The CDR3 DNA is TGTGCCAGCAGCCCGCTAGGACGTTCTATCTCTGGAAACACCATATATTTT.

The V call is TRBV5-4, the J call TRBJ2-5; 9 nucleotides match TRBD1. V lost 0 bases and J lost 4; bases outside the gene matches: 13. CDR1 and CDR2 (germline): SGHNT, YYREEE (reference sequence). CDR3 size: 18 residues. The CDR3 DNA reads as TGTGCCAGCAGCTTGGGCAGACTTGGACAGGGGTTCGGAGAGACCCAGTACTTC. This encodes CASSLGRLGQGFGETQYF.

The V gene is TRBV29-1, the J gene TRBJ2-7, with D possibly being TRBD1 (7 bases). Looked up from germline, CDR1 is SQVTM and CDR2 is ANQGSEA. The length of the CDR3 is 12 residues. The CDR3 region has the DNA TGCAGGGGAGGACAGGTCATATACGAGCAGTACTTC. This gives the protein CRGGQVIYEQYF.

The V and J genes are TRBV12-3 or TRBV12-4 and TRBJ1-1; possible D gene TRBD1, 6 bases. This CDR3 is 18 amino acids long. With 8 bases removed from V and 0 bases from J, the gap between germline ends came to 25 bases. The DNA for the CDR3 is TGTGCCAGCCATCCCCCTAACAGGGTTGGGGCCATGAACACTGAAGCTTTCTTT. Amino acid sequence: CASHPPNRVGAMNTEAFF.

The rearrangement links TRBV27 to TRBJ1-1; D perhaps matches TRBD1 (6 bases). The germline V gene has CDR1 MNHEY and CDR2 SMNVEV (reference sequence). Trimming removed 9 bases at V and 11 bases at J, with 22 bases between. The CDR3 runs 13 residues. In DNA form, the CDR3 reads TGTGCCAGTTTTTTCGAAGGGGGGAGAAGGGCTTTCTTT. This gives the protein CASFFEGGRRAFF.

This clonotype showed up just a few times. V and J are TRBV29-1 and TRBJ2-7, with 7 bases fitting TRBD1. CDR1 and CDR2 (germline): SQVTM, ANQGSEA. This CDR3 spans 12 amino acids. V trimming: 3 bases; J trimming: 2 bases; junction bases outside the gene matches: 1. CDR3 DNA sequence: TGCAGCGTTGAGACAGGGACCTACGAGCAGTACTTC. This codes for CSVETGTYEQYF.

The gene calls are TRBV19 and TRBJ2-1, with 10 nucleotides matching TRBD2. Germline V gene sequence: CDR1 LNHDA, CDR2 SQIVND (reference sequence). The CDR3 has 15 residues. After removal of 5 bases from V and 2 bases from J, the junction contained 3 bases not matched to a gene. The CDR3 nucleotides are TGTGCCAGTAGTTCTAGCGGGGGTCCCTACAATGAGCAGTTCTTC. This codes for CASSSSGGPYNEQFF.

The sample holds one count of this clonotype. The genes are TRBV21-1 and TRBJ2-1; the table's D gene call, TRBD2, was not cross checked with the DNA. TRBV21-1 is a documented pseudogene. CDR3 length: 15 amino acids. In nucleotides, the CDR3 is TGTGCCAGCAGTTTAGCGGGAGGGCCTTGTAATGAGCAGTTCTTC. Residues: CASSLAGGPCNEQFF.

The CDR3 is CASSYGLADTYEQYF. CDR3 nucleotides: TGTGCCAGCAGTTACGGGCTAGCGGATACCTACGAGCAGTACTTC. The chain joins TRBV6-1 to TRBJ2-7, with 7 bases fitting TRBD2. CDR1 and CDR2 (germline): MNHNS, SASEGT. CDR3 length: 15 residues. J was trimmed by 2 bases and V by 5 bases; bases with no gene match: 9.

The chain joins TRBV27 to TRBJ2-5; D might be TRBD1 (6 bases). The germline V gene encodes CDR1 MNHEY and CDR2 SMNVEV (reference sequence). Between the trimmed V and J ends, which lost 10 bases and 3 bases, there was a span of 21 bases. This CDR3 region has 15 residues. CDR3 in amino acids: CATMPLRDNKETQYF. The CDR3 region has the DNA TGTGCCACCATGCCCCTCCGGGACAACAAAGAGACCCAGTACTTC.

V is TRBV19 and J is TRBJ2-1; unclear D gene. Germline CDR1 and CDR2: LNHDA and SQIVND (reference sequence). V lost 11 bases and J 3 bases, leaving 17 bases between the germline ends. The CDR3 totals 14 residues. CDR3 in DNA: TGTGCCTCCGCTGGGTCTTTCCTCTACAATGAGCAGTTCTTC. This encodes CASAGSFLYNEQFF.

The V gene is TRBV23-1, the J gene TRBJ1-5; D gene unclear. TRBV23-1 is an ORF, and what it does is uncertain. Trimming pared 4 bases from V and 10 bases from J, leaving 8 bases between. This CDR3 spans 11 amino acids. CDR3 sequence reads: CASSPEPPQHF. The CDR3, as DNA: TGCGCCAGCAGTCCTGAACCTCCCCAGCATTTT.

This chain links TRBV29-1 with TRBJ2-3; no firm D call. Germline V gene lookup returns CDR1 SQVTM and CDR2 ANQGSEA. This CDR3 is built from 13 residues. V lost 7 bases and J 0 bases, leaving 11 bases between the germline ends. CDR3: CSARTDSTDTQYF. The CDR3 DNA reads TGCAGCGCAAGGACGGACAGCACAGATACGCAGTATTTT.

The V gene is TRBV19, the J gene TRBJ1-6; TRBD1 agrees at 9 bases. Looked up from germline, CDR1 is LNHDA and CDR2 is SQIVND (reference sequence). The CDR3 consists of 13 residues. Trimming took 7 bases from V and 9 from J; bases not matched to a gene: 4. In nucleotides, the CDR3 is TGTGCCAGTAACGGACAGGGGACTTCACCCCTCCACTTT. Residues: CASNGQGTSPLHF. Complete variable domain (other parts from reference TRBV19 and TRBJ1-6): DGGITQSPKYLFRKEGQNVTLSCEQNLNHDAMYWYRQDPGQGLRLIYYSQIVNDFQKGDIAEGYSVSREKKESFPLTVTSAQKNPTAFYLCASNGQGTSPLHFGNGTRLTVT.

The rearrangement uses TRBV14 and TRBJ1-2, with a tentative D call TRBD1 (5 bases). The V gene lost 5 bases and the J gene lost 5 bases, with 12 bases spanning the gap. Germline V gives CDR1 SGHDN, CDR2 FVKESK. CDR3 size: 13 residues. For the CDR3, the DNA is TGTGCCAGCAGCTCCCGACAGCGTTATGGCTACACCTTC. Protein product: CASSSRQRYGYTF. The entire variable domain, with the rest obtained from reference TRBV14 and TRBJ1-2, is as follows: EAGVTQFPSHSVIEKGQTVTLRCDPISGHDNLYWYRRVMGKEIKFLLHFVKESKQDESGMPNNRFLAERTGGTYSTLKVQPAELEDSGVYFCASSSRQRYGYTFGSGTRLTVV.

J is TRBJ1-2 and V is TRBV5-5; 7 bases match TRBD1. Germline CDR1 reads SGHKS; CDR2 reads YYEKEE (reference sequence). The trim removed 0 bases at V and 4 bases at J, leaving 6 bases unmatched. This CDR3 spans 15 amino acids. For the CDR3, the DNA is TGTGCCAGCAGCTTGGAGGACAGGACATTCTATGGCTACACCTTC. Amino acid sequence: CASSLEDRTFYGYTF.

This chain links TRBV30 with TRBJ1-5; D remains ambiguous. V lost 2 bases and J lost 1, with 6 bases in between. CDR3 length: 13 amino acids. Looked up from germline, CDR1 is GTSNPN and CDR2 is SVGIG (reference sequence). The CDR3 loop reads CAWSQRSNQPQHF. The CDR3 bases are TGTGCCTGGAGTCAGCGCAGCAATCAGCCCCAGCATTTT.

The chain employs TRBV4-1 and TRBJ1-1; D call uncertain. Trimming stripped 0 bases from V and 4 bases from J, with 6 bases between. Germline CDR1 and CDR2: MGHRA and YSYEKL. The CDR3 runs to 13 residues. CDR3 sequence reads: CASSQDRGTEAFF. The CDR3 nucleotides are TGCGCCAGCAGCCAAGACCGGGGCACTGAAGCTTTCTTT.

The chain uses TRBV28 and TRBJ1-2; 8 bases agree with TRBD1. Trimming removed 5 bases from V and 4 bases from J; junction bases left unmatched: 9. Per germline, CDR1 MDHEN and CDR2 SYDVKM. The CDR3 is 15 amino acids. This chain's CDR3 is CASSLGTGGSYGYTF. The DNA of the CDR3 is TGTGCCAGCAGTCTCGGGACAGGAGGGTCCTATGGCTACACCTTC.

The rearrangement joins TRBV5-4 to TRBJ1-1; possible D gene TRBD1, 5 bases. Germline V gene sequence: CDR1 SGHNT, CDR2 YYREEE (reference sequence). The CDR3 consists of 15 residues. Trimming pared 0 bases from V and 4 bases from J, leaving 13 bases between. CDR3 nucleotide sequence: TGTGCCAGCAGCTTGGCGACAGATTTGAGCACTGAAGCTTTCTTT. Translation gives CASSLATDLSTEAFF. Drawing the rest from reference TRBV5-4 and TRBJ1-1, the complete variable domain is ETGVTQSPTHLIKTRGQQVTLRCSSQSGHNTVSWYQQALGQGPQFIFQYYREEENGRGNFPPRFSGLQFPNYSSELNVNALELDDSALYLCASSLATDLSTEAFFGQGTRLTVV.

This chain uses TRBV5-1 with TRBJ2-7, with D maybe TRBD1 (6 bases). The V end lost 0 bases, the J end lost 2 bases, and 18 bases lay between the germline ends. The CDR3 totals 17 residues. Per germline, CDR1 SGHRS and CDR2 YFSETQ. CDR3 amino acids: CASSLGPTGGDTYEQYF. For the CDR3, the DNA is TGCGCCAGCAGCTTGGGCCCGACAGGCGGAGATACCTACGAGCAGTACTTC. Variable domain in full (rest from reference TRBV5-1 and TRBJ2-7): KAGVTQTPRYLIKTRGQQVTLSCSPISGHRSVSWYQQTPGQGLQFLFEYFSETQRNKGNFPGRFSGRQFSNSRSEMNVSTLELGDSALYLCASSLGPTGGDTYEQYFGPGTRLTVT.

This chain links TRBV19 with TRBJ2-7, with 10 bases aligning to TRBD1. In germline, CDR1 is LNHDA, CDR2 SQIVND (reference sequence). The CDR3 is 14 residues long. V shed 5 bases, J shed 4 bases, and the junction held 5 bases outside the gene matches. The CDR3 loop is CASSGDRGRYEQYF. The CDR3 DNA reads TGTGCCAGTAGTGGGGACAGGGGAAGGTACGAGCAGTACTTC.

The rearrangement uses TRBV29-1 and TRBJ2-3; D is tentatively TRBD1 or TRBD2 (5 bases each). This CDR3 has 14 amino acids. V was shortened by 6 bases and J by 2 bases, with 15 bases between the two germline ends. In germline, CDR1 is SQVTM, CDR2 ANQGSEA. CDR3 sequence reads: CSVKPGPPTDTQYF. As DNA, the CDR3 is TGCAGCGTAAAGCCGGGACCCCCCACAGATACGCAGTATTTT.

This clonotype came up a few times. CDR3 bases: TGCAGCGTTGTTCGGGGAACTGAAGCTTTCTTT. Translated: CSVVRGTEAFF. V usage is TRBV29-1 and J usage is TRBJ1-1; D is unclear. V shed 4 bases and J shed 5 bases, with 8 bases lying between them. This CDR3 region has 11 residues. CDR1 and CDR2 (germline): SQVTM, ANQGSEA.

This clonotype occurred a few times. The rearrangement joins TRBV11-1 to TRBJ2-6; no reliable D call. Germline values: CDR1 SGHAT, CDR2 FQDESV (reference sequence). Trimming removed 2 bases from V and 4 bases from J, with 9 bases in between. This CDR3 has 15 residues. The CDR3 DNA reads TGTGCCAGCAGCTTAAAGGCCCTAGGGGCCAACGTCCTGACTTTC. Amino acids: CASSLKALGANVLTF.

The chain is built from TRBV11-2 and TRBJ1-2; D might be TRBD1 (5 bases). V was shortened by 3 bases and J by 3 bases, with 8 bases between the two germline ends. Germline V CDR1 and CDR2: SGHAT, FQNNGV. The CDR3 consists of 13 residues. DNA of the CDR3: TGTGCCAGCAGCTTCAGGGATGACTATGGCTACACCTTC. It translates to CASSFRDDYGYTF.

The chain's CDR3 is CASSSPGLALNEQFF. The CDR3 DNA is TGTGCCAGCAGTTCTCCGGGACTAGCGCTCAATGAGCAGTTCTTC. The V and J genes are TRBV27 and TRBJ2-1; 10 nucleotides line up with TRBD2. CDR1 and CDR2 from the germline V gene are MNHEY and SMNVEV (reference sequence). Trimming removed 4 bases from V and 6 bases from J; junction bases left unmatched: 6. This CDR3 is 15 amino acids long.

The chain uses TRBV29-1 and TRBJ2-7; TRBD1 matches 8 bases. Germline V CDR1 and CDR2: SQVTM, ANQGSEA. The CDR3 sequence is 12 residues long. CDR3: CSAGQGGDEQYF. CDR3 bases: TGCAGTGCCGGACAGGGCGGAGACGAGCAGTACTTC.